This TCR beta chain was sequenced during a study of T cell repertoires in cytomegalovirus infection. V shed 4 bases and J shed 4 bases, with 14 bases lying between them. The CDR3 contains 15 residues. This clonotype was recorded a few times. Its antigen is still unknown. TCRdb reprocessed the reads via MiXCR and lists one record per CDR3 protein. The data contain approximately 150,000 distinct CDR3 sequences, about a fifth of them singletons. The TCR was taken from a human donor in good health (CMV status not recorded). Some clones in this sample may be carry-over from other donors' samples. The sample in question was CD8+ T cells from cultured PBMCs, obtained from culture after CMV antigen stimulation. This chain joins TRBV12-3 or TRBV12-4 and TRBJ1-5; no definite D call. DNA for the CDR3: TGTGCCAGCAGTTCTCCCGGAGGACCGAATCAGCCCCAGCATTTT. Encoded protein: CASSSPGGPNQPQHF.